The 31 T cell receptor beta chains below all came from one sample that was sequenced in a study of T cell responses to AZD1222 COVID-19 vaccine. Some clones are missing from TCRdb's copy, which holds only in-frame ones; the method was immunoSEQ multiplex PCR. The data show 150,000 to 200,000 clones, 85% to 90% seen once. This specimen consisted of peripheral blood, obtained on day 0 of AZD1222 vaccination. The receptors stem from an adult in good health.

The V and J genes are TRBV5-1 and TRBJ1-5; the D is unclear. V lost 0 bases and J 0 bases, leaving 10 bases between the germline ends. Germline values: CDR1 SGHRS, CDR2 YFSETQ. The CDR3 has 16 residues. The CDR3 region is CASSLGTTYSNQPQHF. CDR3 DNA: TGCGCCAGCAGCTTGGGAACCACGTATAGCAATCAGCCCCAGCATTTT.

The V gene is TRBV9, the J gene TRBJ2-3; no firm D call. The CDR3 runs 13 residues. CDR1 and CDR2 from the germline V gene are SGDLS and YYNGEE. V was shortened by 4 bases and J by 3 bases, with 9 bases between the two germline ends. In DNA, the CDR3 is TGTGCCAGCAGCACTCACAGAACAGATACGCAGTATTTT. Protein sequence: CASSTHRTDTQYF.

V is TRBV28 and J is TRBJ2-3; the D is unclear. The germline CDR1 and CDR2 sequences are MDHEN and SYDVKM. Trimming took off 10 bases at V and 4 bases at J, with 15 bases between the two ends. CDR3 size: 13 residues. The CDR3 loop is CATGLPGPDTQYF. The CDR3 DNA is TGTGCCACCGGGCTCCCAGGACCAGATACGCAGTATTTT.

V usage is TRBV5-1 and J usage is TRBJ2-7; the D is unclear. Deletions cut 4 bases from V and 7 bases from J, with 15 bases between. CDR3 length: 13 amino acids. Per the germline V gene, CDR1 is SGHRS and CDR2 is YFSETQ. The chain's CDR3 is CASSASPLGEQYV. CDR3 nucleotide sequence: TGCGCCAGCAGCGCTTCTCCCCTGGGGGAGCAGTACGTC.

The chain links TRBV10-3 to TRBJ1-6; D uncertain. Trimming cost V 6 bases and J 10 bases, with 13 bases left between them. The CDR3 is made up of 13 amino acids. Germline CDR1 reads ENHRY; CDR2 reads SYGVKD. In DNA, the CDR3 is TGTGCCATCAGGGGGAGTGGTGGATCACCCCTCCACTTT. Translated: CAIRGSGGSPLHF.

The CDR3: CASSTQGTAIQETQYF. The CDR3 nucleotides are TGTGCCAGCTCAACACAGGGGACAGCCATCCAAGAGACCCAGTACTTC. The chain links TRBV18 to TRBJ2-5; 7 positions agree with TRBD1. The CDR3 consists of 16 residues. Germline V gene lookup returns CDR1 KGHSH and CDR2 LQKENI. V shed 5 bases, J shed 1 base, and the junction held 10 bases outside the gene matches.

Remarks on this clone: This specimen includes other DNA sequences encoding the same CDR3. The CDR3 sequence: CASSVVGDTQYF. In nucleotides, the CDR3 is TGTGCCAGCAGCGTAGTGGGAGATACGCAGTATTTT. This sequence joins TRBV9 and TRBJ2-3; D not resolved. V was shortened by 0 bases and J by 5 bases, with 4 bases between the two germline ends. This CDR3 has 12 residues. Germline CDR1 reads SGDLS; CDR2 reads YYNGEE.

The chain is built from TRBV28 and TRBJ2-3; 8 nucleotides align to TRBD1. This CDR3 is built from 15 residues. The junction had 8 bases not matched to a gene; V was cut back by 5 bases and J by 4 bases. Germline CDR1 is MDHEN and CDR2 is SYDVKM. The CDR3 nucleotides are TGTGCCAGCAGTCTCCGGACAGGGTTGGCAGATACGCAGTATTTT. Amino acid sequence: CASSLRTGLADTQYF.

The gene calls are TRBV7-6 and TRBJ1-3; TRBD1 aligns across 7 bases. Looked up from germline, CDR1 is SGHVS and CDR2 is FNYEAQ. V trimming: 5 bases; J trimming: 4 bases; junction bases outside the gene matches: 8. This CDR3 has 15 amino acids. CDR3 residues: CASSRLGTEGNTIYF. The CDR3 DNA is TGTGCCAGCAGCCGTCTAGGGACAGAGGGAAACACCATATATTTT. Complete variable domain (other parts from reference TRBV7-6 and TRBJ1-3): GAGVSQSPRYKVTKRGQDVALRCDPISGHVSLYWYRQALGQGPEFLTYFNYEAQQDKSGLPNDRFSAERPEGSISTLTIQRTEQRDSAMYRCASSRLGTEGNTIYFGEGSWLTVV.

The J gene is TRBJ2-5, the V gene TRBV7-8; D may correspond to TRBD1 or TRBD2 (5 bases each). V lost 1 base, J lost 2 bases, and 8 bases lay in between. The CDR3 has 14 residues. Germline CDR1 and CDR2: SGHVS and FQNEAQ. CDR3 region: CASSLGDGQETQYF. The DNA of the CDR3 is TGTGCCAGCAGCTTAGGGGACGGACAAGAGACCCAGTACTTC.

The gene calls are TRBV19 and TRBJ2-7, with a tentative D call TRBD2 (5 bases). Germline CDR1 LNHDA, CDR2 SQIVND (reference sequence). This CDR3 has 13 residues. The ends were cut back, 1 base at V and 2 bases at J, with 6 bases in the middle. This CDR3 reads CASSIVGAYEQYF. The CDR3 nucleotides read TGTGCCAGTAGTATAGTCGGGGCCTACGAGCAGTACTTC.

The rearrangement links TRBV7-8 to TRBJ1-4; TRBD1 aligns across 9 bases. Germline CDR1 is SGHVS and CDR2 is FQNEAQ. V was pared by 2 bases and J by 7 bases, with 8 bases of the junction left unmatched. There are 16 residues in the CDR3. CDR3 in DNA: TGTGCCAGCAGCTTAAATCCGGGACAGGGTCGTGAAAAACTGTTTTTT. It is translated as CASSLNPGQGREKLFF.

Details on this clone: A read error may produce the germline difference seen at one junction end. V is TRBV7-9 and J is TRBJ1-2; no definite D call. CDR1 is SEHNR, CDR2 FQNEAQ, per germline (reference sequence). This CDR3 region has 14 residues. This CDR3 is CAGSSGTPNYGYTF. In nucleotides, the CDR3 is TGTGCCGGCAGCTCGGGAACACCTAACTATGGCTACACCTTC.

This chain links TRBV7-2 with TRBJ1-6; unclear D gene. Trimming removed 2 bases at V and 0 bases at J, with 5 bases between. Germline lookup yields CDR1 SGHTA and CDR2 FQGNSA. The CDR3 spans 15 residues. The CDR3 loop reads CASSLTSSYNSPLHF. CDR3 DNA sequence: TGTGCCAGCAGCTTAACGAGCTCCTATAATTCACCCCTCCACTTT.

V usage is TRBV14 and J usage is TRBJ1-4; TRBD1 aligns across 9 bases. The CDR3 sequence is 16 residues long. J was trimmed by 7 bases and V by 3 bases; bases with no gene match: 9. CDR1 SGHDN and CDR2 FVKESK come from the germline V gene. For the CDR3, the DNA is TGTGCCAGCAGCCACGCACGGACAGGGGTATTTGAAAAACTGTTTTTT. As protein: CASSHARTGVFEKLFF.

This chain links TRBV15 with TRBJ1-2; D might be TRBD1 (5 bases). The CDR3 spans 15 residues. Trimming pared 0 bases from V and 3 bases from J, leaving 11 bases between. Germline V gives CDR1 LNHNV, CDR2 YYDKDF (reference sequence). In DNA, the CDR3 is TGTGCCACCAGCAGAGAAGACTCGGGGCACTATGGCTACACCTTC. This sequence encodes CATSREDSGHYGYTF.

The CDR3 bases are TGTGCCAGCACCTTACTAAATCCCGTTGAGCAGTTCTTC. It yields the protein CASTLLNPVEQFF. The chain joins TRBV28 to TRBJ2-1; unclear D gene. CDR1 and CDR2 from the germline V gene are MDHEN and SYDVKM. The length of the CDR3 is 13 residues. V was clipped by 7 bases and J by 9 bases, with 16 bases between them.

The V call is TRBV6-1, the J call TRBJ2-5; D is possibly TRBD1 (6 bases). Looked up from germline, CDR1 is MNHNS and CDR2 is SASEGT. The CDR3 has 16 residues. V was trimmed by 4 bases and J by 4 bases, leaving 19 bases between them. CDR3 region: CASSALQGLPGETQYF. The CDR3 DNA reads TGTGCCAGCAGTGCCCTACAGGGTCTTCCAGGAGAGACCCAGTACTTC.

The chain has TRBV7-9 and TRBJ2-7, with D unresolved. This CDR3 spans 15 amino acids. The germline gives CDR1 SEHNR, CDR2 FQNEAQ (reference sequence). V was cut by 7 bases and J by 4 bases, with 20 bases left in between. CDR3 sequence: CASTGGGGKQYEQYF. CDR3 coding DNA: TGTGCCAGCACCGGCGGTGGTGGGAAACAGTACGAGCAGTACTTC.

CDR3 sequence reads: CASSHDREAYEQYF. CDR3 bases: TGCGCCAGCAGTCATGACAGGGAGGCCTACGAGCAGTACTTC. The genes are TRBV23-1 and TRBJ2-7; tentatively, D is TRBD1 (7 bases). TRBV23-1 is an ORF, and what it does is uncertain. Trimming left V 3 bases short and J 2 bases short, with 11 bases between. The length of the CDR3 is 14 residues.

The V call is TRBV7-9, the J call TRBJ1-3; TRBD1 might be the D (6 bases). Trimming removed 8 bases from V and 2 bases from J, with 10 bases in between. The germline V gene has CDR1 SEHNR and CDR2 FQNEAQ (reference sequence). There are 13 residues in the CDR3. CDR3 region: CASPTGPGNTIYF. The CDR3 DNA follows: TGTGCCAGCCCGACAGGCCCTGGAAACACCATATATTTT.

This chain links TRBV3-1 (or the pseudogene TRBV3-2) with TRBJ1-3, with D possibly being TRBD1 (5 bases). The germline V and J ends were trimmed by 4 bases and 3 bases, with 13 bases remaining between them. This CDR3 comprises 15 residues. Germline-derived CDR1 and CDR2 are LGHDT and YNNKEL (reference sequence). The CDR3 region is CASSLGGGLGNTIYF. DNA of the CDR3: TGTGCCAGCAGCCTTGGGGGGGGTCTTGGAAACACCATATATTTT.

The V and J genes are TRBV24-1 and TRBJ2-3; TRBD2 matches at 8 bases. The CDR3 spans 17 residues. The V gene's germline CDR1 is KGHDR and CDR2 SFDVKD. With 1 base clipped from V and 0 bases from J, the junction kept 5 bases outside the gene matches. Written as DNA, the CDR3 is TGTGCCACCAGTGATTTAACTAGCGGAGATAGCACAGATACGCAGTATTTT. Its translation is CATSDLTSGDSTDTQYF.

This clone has only a few counts. The chain is built from TRBV20-1 and TRBJ2-7; D call uncertain. The V gene lost 5 bases and the J gene lost 3 bases, with 5 bases spanning the gap. Looked up from germline, CDR1 is DFQATT and CDR2 is SNEGSKA (reference sequence). The length of the CDR3 is 10 residues. CDR3 in amino acids: CSAGSYEQYF. In DNA, the CDR3 is TGCAGTGCTGGCAGCTACGAGCAGTACTTC.

This CDR3 is CASSSDRGNTIYF. The CDR3 nucleotides read TGTGCCAGCAGCTCGGACAGGGGGAACACCATATATTTT. The chain has TRBV5-4 and TRBJ1-3, with TRBD1 identical over 10 bases. CDR1 and CDR2 (germline): SGHNT, YYREEE (reference sequence). V was clipped by 3 bases and J by 7 bases; unmatched bases: 1. The CDR3 spans 13 residues. The whole variable domain, remainder taken from reference TRBV5-4 and TRBJ1-3, is ETGVTQSPTHLIKTRGQQVTLRCSSQSGHNTVSWYQQALGQGPQFIFQYYREEENGRGNFPPRFSGLQFPNYSSELNVNALELDDSALYLCASSSDRGNTIYFGEGSWLTVV.

This clone appeared a single time. This rearrangement joins TRBV2 to TRBJ2-3; either TRBD1 or TRBD2 may fit D (5 bases each). Trimming pared 8 bases from V and 2 bases from J, leaving 20 bases between. There are 16 residues in the CDR3. Germline V gene lookup returns CDR1 SNHLY and CDR2 FYNNEI. The CDR3 loop is CASARQGDRPTDTQYF. The CDR3 DNA sequence: TGTGCCAGCGCCCGTCAGGGAGACAGACCCACAGATACGCAGTATTTT.

The chain uses TRBV13 and TRBJ2-5; 7 bases align to TRBD1. With V trimmed by 4 bases and J by 0 bases, 5 bases remained unmatched. Germline V gene sequence: CDR1 PRHDT, CDR2 FYEKMQ (reference sequence). The CDR3 has 15 amino acids. Here the CDR3 DNA reads TGTGCCAGCAGCTCGGGGACAGTCCACCAAGAGACCCAGTACTTC. Its translation: CASSSGTVHQETQYF.

The sample holds one count of this clone. The chain carries TRBV30 and TRBJ1-2; possibly TRBD1 for D (5 bases). The length of the CDR3 is 13 residues. CDR1 and CDR2 (germline): GTSNPN, SVGIG (reference sequence). Trimming cost V 2 bases and J 4 bases, with 11 bases left between them. The DNA for the CDR3 is TGTGCCTGGAGTATCGACAGAACCTATGGCTACACCTTC. This translates into CAWSIDRTYGYTF.

The rearrangement links TRBV28 to TRBJ1-5; a weak D match, TRBD1 (5 bases). The CDR3 contains 15 residues. V lost 4 bases and J lost 7, with 17 bases in between. Germline V gene sequence: CDR1 MDHEN, CDR2 SYDVKM. CDR3 amino acids: CASSSPQGGGQPQHF. The DNA for the CDR3 is TGTGCCAGCAGTTCACCTCAGGGTGGCGGGCAGCCCCAGCATTTT.

The chain links TRBV5-5 to TRBJ1-1; D remains unclear. Germline loops: CDR1 SGHKS, CDR2 YYEKEE (reference sequence). V shed 4 bases and J shed 0 bases, with 16 bases lying between them. This CDR3 has 16 residues. The chain's CDR3 is CASSPWVGSMNTEAFF. CDR3 coding DNA: TGTGCCAGCAGCCCGTGGGTGGGGAGCATGAACACTGAAGCTTTCTTT.

The rearrangement links TRBV30 to TRBJ1-2; D is uncertain. Germline V lookup: CDR1 GTSNPN, CDR2 SVGIG (reference sequence). This CDR3 is 13 amino acids long. The V end was cut by 2 bases, the J end by 1 base, with 8 bases between. CDR3 sequence: CAWSQLSNYGYTF. The DNA of the CDR3 is TGTGCCTGGAGTCAACTAAGTAACTATGGCTACACCTTC.